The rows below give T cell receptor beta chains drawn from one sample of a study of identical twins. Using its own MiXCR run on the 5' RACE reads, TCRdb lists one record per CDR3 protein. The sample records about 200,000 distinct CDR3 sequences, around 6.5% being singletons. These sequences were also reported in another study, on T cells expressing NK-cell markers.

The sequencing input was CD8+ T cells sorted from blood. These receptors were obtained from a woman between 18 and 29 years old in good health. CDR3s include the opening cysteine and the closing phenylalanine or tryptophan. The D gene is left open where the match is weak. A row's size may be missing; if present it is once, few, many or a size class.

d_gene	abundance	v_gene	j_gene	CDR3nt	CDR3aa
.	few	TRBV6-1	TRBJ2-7	TGTGCCAGCAGTGAGGGTAGGCAGTACTTC	CASSEGRQYF
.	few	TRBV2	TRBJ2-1	TGTGCCAGCTGGGGAAATGAGCAGTTCTTC	CASWGNEQFF
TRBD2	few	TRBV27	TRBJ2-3	TGTGCCAGCAGCCTTACCCGACAGGGTTGGACTAGCGGGCCCATCACAGATACGCAGTATTTT	CASSLTRQGWTSGPITDTQYF
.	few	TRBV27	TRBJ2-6	TGTGCCAACCCGGTGGGGGCCAACGTCCTGACTTTC	CANPVGANVLTF
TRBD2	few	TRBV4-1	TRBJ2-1	TGCGCCAGCAGCCACCTAGGACTAGCGCGTAATGAGCAGTTCTTC	CASSHLGLARNEQFF
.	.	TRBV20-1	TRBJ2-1	TGCAGTGCTATGAAGCGTCCCTACAATGAGCAGTTCTTC	CSAMKRPYNEQFF
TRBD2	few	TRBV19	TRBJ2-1	TGTGCCAGTAGTTCAAAGCGGGAGGGCGTCTACAATGAGCAGTTCTTC	CASSSKREGVYNEQFF
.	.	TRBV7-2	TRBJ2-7	TGTGCCAGCAGCTGGGGCAGGGCCTACGAGCAGTACTTC	CASSWGRAYEQYF
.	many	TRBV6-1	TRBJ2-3	TGTGCCAGCAGTGGCGGAGACACAGATACGCAGTATTTT	CASSGGDTDTQYF
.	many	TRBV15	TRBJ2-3	TGTGCCACCAGCAGAGACACAGGGGGGGAGACAGATACGCAGTATTTT	CATSRDTGGETDTQYF
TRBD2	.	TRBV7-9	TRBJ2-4	TGTGCCAGCAGTCCCCGCGGGGGGGGAGAAAACATTCAGTACTTC	CASSPRGGGENIQYF
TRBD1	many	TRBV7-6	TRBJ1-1	TGTGCCAGCAGCTGGGACAGGACAATGAACACTGAAGCTTTCTTT	CASSWDRTMNTEAFF
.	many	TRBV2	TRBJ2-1	TGTGCCAGCAGTGGGCTGACTAGAGTCGGCAATGAGCAGTTCTTC	CASSGLTRVGNEQFF
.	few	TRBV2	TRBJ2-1	TGTGCCAGCATGAGGAGGGGCCCTAAGGGGCTTCTGTCTACGTTCTTC	CASMRRGPKGLLSTFF
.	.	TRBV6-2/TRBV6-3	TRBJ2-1	TGTGCCAGCAAACCAAGGGGATCGTACAATGAGCAGTTCTTC	CASKPRGSYNEQFF
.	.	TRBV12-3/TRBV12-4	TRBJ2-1	TGTGCCAGCAGTTTGGGAATGCCGTACAATGAGCAGTTCTTC	CASSLGMPYNEQFF
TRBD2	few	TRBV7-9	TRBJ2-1	TGTGCCAGCAGCTTAAGGGGACTAGCGGGGGGCCTCGAGCAGTTCTTC	CASSLRGLAGGLEQFF
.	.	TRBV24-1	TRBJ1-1	TGTGCCACCAGTGACCGACTCCAAAAGTGGGACACTGAAGCTTTCTTT	CATSDRLQKWDTEAFF
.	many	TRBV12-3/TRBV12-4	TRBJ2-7	TGTGCCAGCAGCTTCGGGATTTCCTACGAGCAGTACTTC	CASSFGISYEQYF
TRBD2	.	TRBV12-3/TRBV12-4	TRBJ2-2	TGTGCCAGCAGTTCACTTAGCGGGAGTCCTGCCACCGGGGAGCTGTTTTTT	CASSSLSGSPATGELFF
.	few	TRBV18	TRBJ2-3	TGTGCCAGCTCACCACCCTACGGGGAACACACAGATACGCAGTATTTT	CASSPPYGEHTDTQYF
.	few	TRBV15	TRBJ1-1	TGTGCCACCGCGAGTTACAGGCCGAACACTGAAGCTTTCTTT	CATASYRPNTEAFF
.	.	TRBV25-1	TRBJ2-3	TGTGCCAGCAGTGAAAGCGGAGGGGGCGGATCTGATACGCAGTATTTT	CASSESGGGGSDTQYF
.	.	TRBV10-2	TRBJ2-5	TGCGCCAGCGACCCGGGGGAGTTTAGGGAGACCCAGTACTTC	CASDPGEFRETQYF
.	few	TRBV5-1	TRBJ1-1	TGCGCCAGCAGCTTTACAGAGAACACTGAAGCTTTCTTT	CASSFTENTEAFF
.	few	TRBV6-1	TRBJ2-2	TGTGCCACCCGTCCGGCTTACACCGGGGAGCTGTTTTTT	CATRPAYTGELFF
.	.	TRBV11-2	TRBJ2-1	TGTGCCAGCAGCCCTCGGAGACGGAACGCTGGCGGTGAGCAGTTCTTC	CASSPRRRNAGGEQFF
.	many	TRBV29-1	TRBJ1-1	TGCAGCGTTGCGACTGACTTCAGGGAGCCGGCGACTGAAGCTTTCTTT	CSVATDFREPATEAFF
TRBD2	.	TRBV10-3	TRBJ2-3	TGCTGCTCCAGCGGGGGGGACAGCACAGATACGCAGTATTTT	CCSSGGDSTDTQYF
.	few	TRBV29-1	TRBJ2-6	TGCAGCGTTCCTACAGGGTTCTCTGGGGCCAACGTCCTGACTTTC	CSVPTGFSGANVLTF
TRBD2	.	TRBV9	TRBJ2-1	TGTGCCAGCAGCGGGATGGGTGGAGCGGGGGACTACAATGAGCAGTTCTTC	CASSGMGGAGDYNEQFF
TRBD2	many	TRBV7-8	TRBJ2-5	TGTGCCAGCAGCAGCTCTCCTAGCGGGGGGTCGGGACAAGAGACCCAGTACTTC	CASSSSPSGGSGQETQYF
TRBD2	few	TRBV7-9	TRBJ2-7	TGTGCCAGCAGCTATCTAGCGGGAGAATTCCGCGAGCAGTACTTC	CASSYLAGEFREQYF
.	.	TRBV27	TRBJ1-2	TGTGCCAGCAGTCCCCAGGGCTATGGCTACACCTTC	CASSPQGYGYTF
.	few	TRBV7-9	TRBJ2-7	TGTGCCAGCAGCTTAGAGGTCCACGAGCAGTACTTC	CASSLEVHEQYF
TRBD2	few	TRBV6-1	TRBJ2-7	TGTGCCAGCAGCCAGCGGGGGTACTCCTACGAGCAGTACTTC	CASSQRGYSYEQYF
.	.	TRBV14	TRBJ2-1	TGTGCCAGCAGCCGCTCGGACAGTATTTCTCTCAATGAGCAGTTCTTC	CASSRSDSISLNEQFF
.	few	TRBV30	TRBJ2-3	TGTGCCTGGAGTGGGGCTCGGACGGTTCCAGATACGCAGTATTTT	CAWSGARTVPDTQYF
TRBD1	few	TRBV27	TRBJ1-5	TGTGCCAGCAGTCCTTCCAGGACAGGGGGACTTAGCAATCAGCCCCAGCATTTT	CASSPSRTGGLSNQPQHF
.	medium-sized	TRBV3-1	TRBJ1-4	TGTGCCAGCCGACTCGGGAGTCGTGCAACTAATGAAAAACTGTTTTTT	CASRLGSRATNEKLFF
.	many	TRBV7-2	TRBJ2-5	TGTGCCAGCAGCTTGGCCAGGCTAGAGACCCAGTACTTC	CASSLARLETQYF
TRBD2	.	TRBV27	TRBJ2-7	TGTGCCAGCAATCGGGGAGGGCACCCCTCCTACGAGCAGTACTTC	CASNRGGHPSYEQYF
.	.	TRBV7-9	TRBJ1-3	TGTGCCAGCAGCCCCAATCCTGACTCTGGAAACACCATATATTTT	CASSPNPDSGNTIYF
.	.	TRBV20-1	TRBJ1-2	TGCAGTGCTAGAGACAGTGTTCATAACTATGGCTACACCTTC	CSARDSVHNYGYTF
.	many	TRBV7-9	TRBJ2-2	TGTGCCAGCAAAGGCCCCACCGGGGAGCTGTTTTTT	CASKGPTGELFF
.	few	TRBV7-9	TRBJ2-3	TGTGCCAGCAGCCGGGGACAAACTTCGGATACGCAGTATTTT	CASSRGQTSDTQYF
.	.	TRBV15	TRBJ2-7	TGTGCCACCAGCAGAAGTCGGGGCGGGTTCTACGAGCAGTACTTC	CATSRSRGGFYEQYF
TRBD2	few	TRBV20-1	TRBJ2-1	TGCAGTGCTAGCCCTGGGACTAGCGGCTACAATGAGCAGTTCTTC	CSASPGTSGYNEQFF
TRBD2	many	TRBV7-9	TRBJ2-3	TGTGCCAGCAGCGGGACTAGCGGGATCGCAGATACGCAGTATTTT	CASSGTSGIADTQYF
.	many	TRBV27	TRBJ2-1	TGTGCCAGCAGCTATCAGGGTTACAATGAGCAGTTCTTC	CASSYQGYNEQFF
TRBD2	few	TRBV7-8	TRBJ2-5	TGTGCCAGCAGCTTAGCGGAGCGGGGGGGCCCTGAGTCCCAGTACTTC	CASSLAERGGPESQYF
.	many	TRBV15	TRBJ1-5	TGTGCCACCTCGGGCGGTAATCAGCCCCAGCATTTT	CATSGGNQPQHF
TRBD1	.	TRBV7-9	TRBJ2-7	TGTGCCAGCAGCCCTGGACAGGCCGAGCAGTACTTC	CASSPGQAEQYF
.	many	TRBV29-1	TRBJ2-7	TGCAGCGTTCAGACTGTGCTAAGCTCCTACGAGCAGTACTTC	CSVQTVLSSYEQYF
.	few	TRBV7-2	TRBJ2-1	TGTGCCAGCGAGCCGGGCCCGTCCTACAATGAGCAGTTCTTC	CASEPGPSYNEQFF
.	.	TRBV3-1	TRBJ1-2	TGTGCCAGCAGCTCCCCAGGAGCGCGGGACTATGGCTACACCTTC	CASSSPGARDYGYTF
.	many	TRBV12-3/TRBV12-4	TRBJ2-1	TGTGCCAGCAGTTTACCAGGGGCTCCACCCTACAATGAGCAGTTCTTC	CASSLPGAPPYNEQFF